Each of the 31 T cell receptor beta chains below was sequenced from the same sample in a study of control samples from healthy donors and cancer patients. Clones were sequenced by immunoSEQ multiplex PCR, and TCRdb holds only the in-frame ones, with some missing. This table holds 50,000 or so clones, about 95% found once. Sequencing input: blood. All receptors come from a man aged 25 to 40 in good health.

V usage is TRBV4-1 and J usage is TRBJ2-2, with 9 bases that match TRBD1. With 7 bases clipped from V and 4 bases from J, the junction kept 7 bases outside the gene matches. CDR1 and CDR2 from the germline V gene are MGHRA and YSYEKL. This CDR3 is built from 15 residues. The CDR3 DNA reads TGCGCCAGCACTCCGGGACAGGGTGTCACCGGGGAGCTGTTTTTT. Translation: CASTPGQGVTGELFF.

The V call is TRBV30, the J call TRBJ2-7; tentatively, D is TRBD1 (6 bases). Germline V gives CDR1 GTSNPN, CDR2 SVGIG (reference sequence). The V end lost 0 bases, the J end lost 3 bases, and 6 bases lay between the germline ends. The CDR3 consists of 12 residues. CDR3 sequence reads: CAWSVQGYEQYF. CDR3 in DNA: TGTGCCTGGAGTGTACAGGGCTACGAGCAGTACTTC.

This chain joins TRBV6-2 or TRBV6-3 and TRBJ2-4; 9 bases are a match to TRBD1. The junction had 19 bases not matched to a gene; V was cut back by 6 bases and J by 1 base. The CDR3 has 20 amino acids. Germline V gene data show CDR1 as MNHEY and CDR2 as SVGEGT. This CDR3 reads CASSSTLKTGGAAAKNIQYF. The CDR3 region has the DNA TGTGCCAGCAGCTCAACACTTAAAACAGGGGGCGCGGCGGCCAAAAACATTCAGTACTTC.

The chain links TRBV5-1 to TRBJ1-1; tentatively, D is TRBD1 (6 bases). CDR3 length equals 16 residues. V was pared by 3 bases and J by 1 base, with 16 bases between. Looked up from germline, CDR1 is SGHRS and CDR2 is YFSETQ. In nucleotides, the CDR3 is TGCGCCAGCAGCTCCAACACCAGGGGAGGGAACACTGAAGCTTTCTTT. Its protein is CASSSNTRGGNTEAFF.

This sequence joins TRBV7-2 and TRBJ2-7; D gene ambiguous. The CDR3 contains 14 residues. The germline CDR1 and CDR2 sequences are SGHTA and FQGNSA. Trimming left V 3 bases short and J 3 bases short, with 12 bases between. The CDR3: CASSFKILSYEQYF. DNA of the CDR3: TGTGCCAGCAGCTTCAAAATCCTAAGCTACGAGCAGTACTTC.

The chain recombines TRBV4-1 with TRBJ1-1, with 7 bases matching TRBD1. V lost 0 bases and J lost 1; bases outside the gene matches: 8. CDR1 and CDR2 (germline): MGHRA, YSYEKL. The CDR3 consists of 17 residues. In DNA form, the CDR3 reads TGCGCCAGCAGCCAAGACTACAGGGGTCTGAGGAACACTGAAGCTTTCTTT. Amino acid sequence: CASSQDYRGLRNTEAFF.

CDR3 sequence: CASSPNLRGNTEAFF. The CDR3 nucleotides are TGTGCCAGCAGTCCGAACCTCAGGGGGAACACTGAAGCTTTCTTT. The chain couples TRBV28 to TRBJ1-1; possible D gene TRBD1, 6 bases. Looked up from germline, CDR1 is MDHEN and CDR2 is SYDVKM. This CDR3 region has 15 residues. Deletions cut 5 bases from V and 1 base from J, with 14 bases between.

This rearrangement joins TRBV6-4 to TRBJ2-1, with D perhaps matching TRBD1 (5 bases). CDR1 and CDR2 (germline): MRHNA, SNTAGT. The V end lost 0 bases, the J end lost 9 bases, and 6 bases lay between the germline ends. This CDR3 spans 12 amino acids. The CDR3 DNA reads as TGTGCCAGCAGTGACTCTGGGGCTGAGCAGTTCTTC. Translated, it gives CASSDSGAEQFF.

The chain uses TRBV6-4 and TRBJ2-3; possible D gene TRBD2, 5 bases. Germline CDR1 MRHNA, CDR2 SNTAGT. The ends were cut back, 0 bases at V and 1 base at J, with 8 bases in the middle. The CDR3 covers 15 residues. CDR3 residues: CASSDSIGGTDTQYF. The CDR3 DNA is TGTGCCAGCAGTGACTCGATCGGGGGCACAGATACGCAGTATTTT.

The rearrangement joins TRBV5-4 to TRBJ2-7; 12 bases are a match to TRBD1. V lost 5 bases and J lost 5; bases outside the gene matches: 20. The CDR3 runs 19 residues. Looked up from germline, CDR1 is SGHNT and CDR2 is YYREEE (reference sequence). The CDR3 spells CASSRDRGRLAGDQNEQYF. The DNA of the CDR3 is TGTGCCAGCAGTAGGGACAGGGGGCGGCTAGCGGGAGACCAGAACGAGCAGTACTTC.

The V call is TRBV18, the J call TRBJ2-5, with D possibly being TRBD1 or TRBD2 (5 bases each). CDR3 length: 16 residues. V lost 2 bases, J lost 0 bases, and 13 bases lay in between. Germline CDR1 reads KGHSH; CDR2 reads LQKENI. The CDR3 sequence: CASSPMGPGYQETQYF. DNA for the CDR3: TGTGCCAGCTCACCAATGGGGCCGGGGTACCAAGAGACCCAGTACTTC.

The chain combines TRBV28 with TRBJ1-4, with 8 bases aligning to TRBD1. CDR1 is MDHEN, CDR2 SYDVKM, per germline. CDR3 size: 15 residues. After removal of 5 bases from V and 7 bases from J, the junction contained 9 bases not matched to a gene. The CDR3 DNA reads TGTGCCAGCAGTCCCGGACAGGGAGGGGGTGAAAAACTGTTTTTT. Residues: CASSPGQGGGEKLFF.

This chain uses TRBV4-1 with TRBJ2-1, with D unclear. CDR1 and CDR2 (germline): MGHRA, YSYEKL. The CDR3 length is 12 residues. V shed 1 base and J shed 4 bases, with 2 bases lying between them. CDR3 loop: CASSQGYNEQFF. For the CDR3, the DNA is TGCGCCAGCAGCCAAGGGTACAATGAGCAGTTCTTC.

DNA for the CDR3: TGTGCCAGCAGTTTAATAGTAGCGGGACAGAGGGCCGGGGGAAATGAGCAGTTCTTC. Amino acids: CASSLIVAGQRAGGNEQFF. V gene TRBV28 combines with J gene TRBJ2-1, with a weak D call TRBD2 (8 bases). The germline V gene has CDR1 MDHEN and CDR2 SYDVKM. V lost 2 bases, J lost 7 bases, and 27 bases lay in between. There are 19 residues in the CDR3.

The genes are TRBV7-8 and TRBJ2-3; tentative D call: TRBD2 (5 bases). Trimming took 10 bases from V and 2 from J, leaving 25 bases between them. This CDR3 is built from 17 residues. The germline V gene has CDR1 SGHVS and CDR2 FQNEAQ. The CDR3 loop reads CATHPSSIGKNTDTQYF. CDR3 bases: TGTGCCACCCACCCCTCTAGCATCGGGAAGAACACAGATACGCAGTATTTT.

This chain connects TRBV6-6 to TRBJ1-3, with D possibly being TRBD1 (5 bases). CDR3 length: 16 residues. The V gene lost 7 bases and the J gene lost 2 bases, with 18 bases spanning the gap. Per germline, CDR1 MNHNY and CDR2 SVGAGI (reference sequence). In nucleotides, the CDR3 is TGTGCCAGCACCCCACCGGGACGGACGACTGGAAACACCATATATTTT. Protein product: CASTPPGRTTGNTIYF.

J is TRBJ1-5 and V is TRBV6-1; unclear D gene. CDR3 length: 15 residues. The germline V and J ends were trimmed by 1 base and 2 bases, with 9 bases remaining between them. Germline CDR1 is MNHNS and CDR2 is SASEGT. The CDR3 DNA sequence: TGTGCCAGCAGTGAAGGATCCGGGGGCAATCAGCCCCAGCATTTT. This translates into CASSEGSGGNQPQHF.

This chain connects TRBV6-1 to TRBJ2-5; either TRBD1 or TRBD2 may fit D (5 bases each). V was pared by 0 bases and J by 5 bases, with 13 bases between. This CDR3 is 15 amino acids long. CDR1 and CDR2 (germline): MNHNS, SASEGT. CDR3: CASSEASSGSETQYF. The CDR3, as DNA: TGTGCCAGCAGTGAAGCGAGTTCAGGGAGCGAGACCCAGTACTTC.

The rearrangement joins TRBV7-8 to TRBJ2-3, with D possibly matching TRBD2 (6 bases). Germline lookup yields CDR1 SGHVS and CDR2 FQNEAQ. V was shortened by 6 bases and J by 6 bases, with 19 bases between the two germline ends. CDR3 length equals 15 residues. CDR3 in amino acids: CASSYTGTAHDTQYF. CDR3 nucleotide sequence: TGTGCCAGCAGTTACACCGGGACTGCCCACGATACGCAGTATTTT. The whole variable domain, filled in from reference TRBV7-8 and TRBJ2-3, reads GAGVSQSPRYKVAKRGQDVALRCDPISGHVSLFWYQQALGQGPEFLTYFQNEAQLDKSGLPSDRFFAERPEGSVSTLKIQRTQQEDSAVYLCASSYTGTAHDTQYFGPGTRLTVL.

J is TRBJ2-2 and V is TRBV6-6; D unclear. V was pared by 0 bases and J by 6 bases, with 8 bases between. The germline gives CDR1 MNHNY, CDR2 SVGAGI (reference sequence). This CDR3 is built from 14 residues. CDR3 DNA sequence: TGTGCCAGCAGTTACTCGATTCAATCCGGGGAGCTGTTTTTT. It is translated as CASSYSIQSGELFF.

The genes are TRBV5-1 and TRBJ2-2; D gene unclear. Germline assignment: CDR1 SGHRS and CDR2 YFSETQ. The CDR3 is made up of 11 amino acids. V was shortened by 5 bases and J by 5 bases, with 4 bases between the two germline ends. The CDR3 loop is CASSSTGELFF. DNA of the CDR3: TGCGCCAGCAGTAGTACCGGGGAGCTGTTTTTT.

The chain carries TRBV7-9 and TRBJ2-2; D is uncertain. This CDR3 has 15 residues. Germline assignment: CDR1 SEHNR and CDR2 FQNEAQ (reference sequence). With 1 base removed from V and 4 bases from J, the gap between germline ends came to 10 bases. The CDR3 loop is CASSLVETPTGELFF. Here the CDR3 DNA reads TGTGCCAGCAGCTTAGTTGAGACACCCACCGGGGAGCTGTTTTTT.

This chain connects TRBV4-1 to TRBJ1-4; D not certain. This CDR3 has 15 residues. The germline V gene has CDR1 MGHRA and CDR2 YSYEKL. V lost 1 base and J 4 bases, leaving 10 bases between the germline ends. This CDR3 is CASSQVAANNEKLFF. For the CDR3, the DNA is TGCGCCAGCAGCCAAGTGGCAGCTAATAATGAAAAACTGTTTTTT.

This chain joins TRBV13 and TRBJ1-2; D unclear. The V gene lost 5 bases and the J gene lost 2 bases, with 9 bases spanning the gap. Germline V CDR1 and CDR2: PRHDT, FYEKMQ (reference sequence). This CDR3 is built from 13 residues. CDR3 sequence: CASSVQENYGYTF. The CDR3 nucleotides are TGTGCCAGCAGCGTTCAGGAGAACTATGGCTACACCTTC.

As DNA, the CDR3 is TGCAGCGTAGACAGGGGGTTGACCGGGGAGCTGTTTTTT. Translation gives CSVDRGLTGELFF. The chain combines TRBV29-1 with TRBJ2-2, with TRBD1 matching 9 bases. The germline CDR1 and CDR2 sequences are SQVTM and ANQGSEA. The CDR3 has 13 amino acids. J gave up 5 bases and V 6 bases, and 4 bases lay outside the gene matches.

Comment on this clone: Germline is not matched at one junction end, which may reflect a read error. The chain has TRBV29-1 and TRBJ1-2, with 7 bases identical to TRBD1. Looked up from germline, CDR1 is SQVTM and CDR2 is ANQGSEA. The CDR3 covers 10 residues. The CDR3 is CSVWDSASSF. In nucleotides, the CDR3 is TGCAGCGTCTGGGACAGCGCCTCCAGCTTC. Full variable domain (rest looked up from reference TRBV29-1 and TRBJ1-2): SAVISQKPSRDICQRGTSLTIQCQVDSQVTMMFWYRQQPGQSLTLIATANQGSEATYESGFVIDKFPISRPNLTFSTLTVSNMSPEDSSIYLCSVWDSASSFGSGTRLTVV.

This clone was found once. The chain employs TRBV2 and TRBJ2-7; D not resolved. The germline V and J ends were trimmed by 2 bases and 2 bases, with 7 bases remaining between them. Germline CDR1 reads SNHLY; CDR2 reads FYNNEI. There are 13 residues in the CDR3. The CDR3 DNA sequence: TGTGCCAGCAGTGAAAGCAGCGCCTACGAGCAGTACTTC. It encodes CASSESSAYEQYF.

The chain combines TRBV6-1 with TRBJ2-2, with D perhaps matching TRBD1 (6 bases). The CDR3 has 14 amino acids. V lost 2 bases to trimming and J lost 6 bases, with 10 bases between them. Germline loops: CDR1 MNHNS, CDR2 SASEGT. The CDR3 loop is CASSEQGIAGELFF. DNA of the CDR3: TGTGCCAGCAGTGAACAGGGGATCGCCGGGGAGCTGTTTTTT.

The chain couples TRBV28 to TRBJ1-4; maybe TRBD1 (5 bases). From germline, CDR1 is MDHEN and CDR2 SYDVKM. V was trimmed by 4 bases and J by 4 bases, leaving 16 bases between them. The CDR3 runs to 16 residues. CDR3 nucleotides: TGTGCCAGCAGTTCCCCCTTGCAGGGTTATAATGAAAAACTGTTTTTT. It yields the protein CASSSPLQGYNEKLFF.

V gene TRBV3-1 (or the pseudogene TRBV3-2) combines with J gene TRBJ2-1; D is unresolved. Germline CDR1 reads LGHDT; CDR2 reads YNNKEL (reference sequence). Trimming cost V 3 bases and J 15 bases, with 21 bases left between them. The CDR3 totals 14 residues. DNA for the CDR3: TGTGCCAGCAGCCATCGAGCTGGGCTAGACGGTACGTTCTTC. Protein product: CASSHRAGLDGTFF.

The count of this clone is one. The rearrangement uses TRBV23-1 and TRBJ1-5; D is unresolved. TRBV23-1 is recorded as an ORF, its role being uncertain. Trimming stripped 4 bases from V and 0 bases from J, with 7 bases between. The CDR3 is made up of 14 amino acids. CDR3 in amino acids: CASSPAHSNQPQHF. CDR3 DNA sequence: TGCGCCAGCAGTCCAGCCCATAGCAATCAGCCCCAGCATTTT.